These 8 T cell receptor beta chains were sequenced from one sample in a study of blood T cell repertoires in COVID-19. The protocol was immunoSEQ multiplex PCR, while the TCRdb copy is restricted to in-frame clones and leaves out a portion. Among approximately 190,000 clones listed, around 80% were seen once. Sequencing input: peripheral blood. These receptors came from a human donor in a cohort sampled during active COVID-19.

The CDR3 loop is CASSPGAGERNTEAFF. The CDR3 nucleotides read TGTGCCAGCAGTCCTGGCGCCGGGGAAAGGAACACTGAAGCTTTCTTT. The V gene is TRBV28, the J gene TRBJ1-1; D gene ambiguous. CDR1 is MDHEN and CDR2 is SYDVKM in the germline V gene. The CDR3 extends over 16 amino acids. V was clipped by 5 bases and J by 1 base, with 17 bases between them.

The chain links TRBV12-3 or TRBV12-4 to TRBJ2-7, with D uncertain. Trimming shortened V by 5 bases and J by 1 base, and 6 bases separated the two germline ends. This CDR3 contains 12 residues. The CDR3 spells CASSLTSYEQYF. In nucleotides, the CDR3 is TGTGCCAGCAGTCTTACTTCCTACGAGCAGTACTTC.

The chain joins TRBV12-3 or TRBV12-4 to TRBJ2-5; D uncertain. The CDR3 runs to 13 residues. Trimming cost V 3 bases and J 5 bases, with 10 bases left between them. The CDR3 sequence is CASSLRQLETQYF. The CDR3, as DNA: TGTGCCAGCAGTTTGAGGCAATTGGAGACCCAGTACTTC.

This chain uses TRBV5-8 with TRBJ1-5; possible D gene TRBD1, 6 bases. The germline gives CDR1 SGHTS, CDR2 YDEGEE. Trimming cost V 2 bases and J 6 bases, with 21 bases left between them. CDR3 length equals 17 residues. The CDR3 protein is CASSFIRGRLVPQPQHF. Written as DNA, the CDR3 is TGTGCCAGCAGCTTCATCAGGGGTCGGTTAGTGCCTCAGCCCCAGCATTTT.

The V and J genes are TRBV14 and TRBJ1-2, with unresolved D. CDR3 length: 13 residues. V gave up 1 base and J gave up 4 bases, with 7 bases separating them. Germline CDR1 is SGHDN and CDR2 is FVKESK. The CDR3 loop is CASSQGLVYGYTF. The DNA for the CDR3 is TGTGCCAGCAGCCAAGGACTCGTCTATGGCTACACCTTC.

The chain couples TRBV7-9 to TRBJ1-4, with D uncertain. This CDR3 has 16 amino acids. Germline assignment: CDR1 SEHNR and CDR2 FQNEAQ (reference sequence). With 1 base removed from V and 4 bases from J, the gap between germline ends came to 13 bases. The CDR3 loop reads CASSLGLREFNEKLFF. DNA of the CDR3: TGTGCCAGCAGCTTAGGTCTTCGGGAATTTAATGAAAAACTGTTTTTT.

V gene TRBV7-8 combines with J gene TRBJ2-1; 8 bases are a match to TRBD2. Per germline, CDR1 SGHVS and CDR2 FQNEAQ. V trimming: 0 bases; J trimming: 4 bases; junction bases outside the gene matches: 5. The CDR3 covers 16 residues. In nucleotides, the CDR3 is TGTGCCAGCAGCTTAGCGCGCGGGGGGCATTACAATGAGCAGTTCTTC. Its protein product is CASSLARGGHYNEQFF.

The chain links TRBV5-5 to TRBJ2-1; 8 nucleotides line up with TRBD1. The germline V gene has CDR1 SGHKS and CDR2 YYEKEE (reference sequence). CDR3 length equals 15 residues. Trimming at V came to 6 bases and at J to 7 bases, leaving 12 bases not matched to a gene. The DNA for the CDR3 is TGTGCCAGCACTTGGTCAGGGGGCAATGGGAATGAGCAGTTCTTC. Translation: CASTWSGGNGNEQFF.